This T cell receptor (beta chain) was documented in a study of blood T cell repertoires in COVID-19. Study at large: Spain, Italy and the United States supplied samples that represented acute and convalescent COVID-19. Nucleic acid was either cDNA or gDNA, and it came from T cells, B-cell-depleted T cells, or PBMCs.

Across roughly 25 US areas, participants ranged in age from about 18 to 89 years. Profiled with immunoSEQ multiplex PCR; TCRdb holds only in-frame clones, not every one. The sample yields about 480,000 clones, approximately 90% seen once. Material for sequencing was PBMCs or T cells enriched from blood (not recorded which). The clonotype was recovered from a woman aged 40 to 50 who had recovered from COVID-19.

This CDR3 reads CASSGFREAADTQYF. The CDR3 DNA reads as TGTGCCAGCAGCGGGTTTCGGGAGGCCGCAGATACGCAGTATTTT. The J gene is TRBJ2-3, the V gene TRBV9; the match to TRBD2 covers 7 bases. CDR1 and CDR2 from the germline V gene are SGDLS and YYNGEE. V shed 3 bases and J 4 bases; nucleotides not matched to a gene: 8. CDR3 length: 15 amino acids.